Following are 27 T cell receptor beta chains from one sample sequenced in a study of cytomegalovirus exposure and HLA in healthy donors. 13 Jbeta primers and 60 Vbeta primers were used for the PCR. Here immunoSEQ multiplex PCR was the method, and the copy in TCRdb shows in-frame clones only, minus some. The profile shows about 110,000 clones, roughly four fifths of them singletons. Material for sequencing was PBMCs. These receptors came from a man over 45 in good health and CMV-seronegative.

The chain links TRBV7-9 to TRBJ2-5; 9 bases are shared with TRBD2. V was clipped by 4 bases and J by 3 bases; unmatched bases: 9. This CDR3 contains 16 residues. The germline V gene encodes CDR1 SEHNR and CDR2 FQNEAQ (reference sequence). The CDR3 loop is CASSSLPGLAEETQYF. DNA for the CDR3: TGTGCCAGCAGCTCGCTTCCGGGACTAGCTGAAGAGACCCAGTACTTC.

The chain employs TRBV5-1 and TRBJ2-5; 8 bases fit TRBD1. Unmatched junction bases numbered 8, after V lost 3 bases and J lost 4 bases. CDR3 length: 15 residues. The V gene's germline CDR1 is SGHRS and CDR2 YFSETQ. CDR3 sequence: CASSWAGGRGETQYF. The CDR3 DNA is TGCGCCAGCAGCTGGGCAGGGGGCCGGGGAGAGACCCAGTACTTC.

The gene calls are TRBV4-3 and TRBJ1-2, with no clear D. The CDR3 spans 14 residues. The V end lost 0 bases, the J end lost 4 bases, and 9 bases lay between the germline ends. Germline-derived CDR1 and CDR2 are LGHNA and YSLEER. The DNA for the CDR3 is TGCGCCAGCAGCCAAGATCTCGAGTCCTATGGCTACACCTTC. It encodes CASSQDLESYGYTF.

In its sample, this clone was seen a few times. The chain recombines TRBV11-2 with TRBJ2-7, with TRBD2 matching over 9 bases. V was pared by 5 bases and J by 3 bases, with 8 bases of the junction left unmatched. CDR1 and CDR2 from the germline V gene are SGHAT and FQNNGV. The CDR3 contains 15 residues. The CDR3 DNA sequence: TGTGCCAGCAGCCTGGGGGGGACTAGCCTCTACGAGCAGTACTTC. Its translation is CASSLGGTSLYEQYF.

The chain joins TRBV16 to TRBJ1-3; D gene ambiguous. The V gene lost 3 bases and the J gene lost 0 bases, with 15 bases spanning the gap. CDR3 length: 17 residues. Germline V gene data show CDR1 as KGHSY and CDR2 as FQNENV. CDR3 sequence: CASSQLQQDISGNTIYF. For the CDR3, the DNA is TGTGCCAGCAGCCAGCTTCAGCAGGATATCTCTGGAAACACCATATATTTT.

Only one count was recorded for this clone. The rearrangement joins TRBV18 to TRBJ1-3; 7 nucleotides line up with TRBD1. The V gene's germline CDR1 is KGHSH and CDR2 LQKENI. The CDR3 is made up of 15 amino acids. The V and J ends lost 3 bases and 4 bases, in that order; junction bases with no gene match: 6. Here the CDR3 reads CASSPTGNRGNTIYF. CDR3 coding DNA: TGTGCCAGCTCACCGACAGGGAATCGAGGAAACACCATATATTTT.

This clone was seen once. J is TRBJ1-4 and V is TRBV19, with 7 bases lining up with TRBD1. There are 16 residues in the CDR3. From germline, CDR1 is LNHDA and CDR2 SQIVND (reference sequence). Trimming cost V 5 bases and J 3 bases; bases outside gene matches: 9. CDR3 nucleotides: TGTGCCAGTAGTCTCCGAGGGGGACAGCCTAATGAAAAACTGTTTTTT. It translates to CASSLRGGQPNEKLFF.

The gene calls are TRBV11-2 and TRBJ2-5; 11 nucleotides line up with TRBD2. Germline V gives CDR1 SGHAT, CDR2 FQNNGV. There are 16 residues in the CDR3. V shed 5 bases and J 4 bases; nucleotides not matched to a gene: 9. CDR3 sequence reads: CASSLQLAGVGETQYF. In DNA, the CDR3 is TGTGCCAGCAGCCTCCAACTAGCGGGGGTCGGAGAGACCCAGTACTTC.

The V call is TRBV11-1, the J call TRBJ2-5; 7 nucleotides line up with TRBD1. Germline trimming cut 5 bases from V and 7 bases from J; bases unmatched to any gene: 13. This CDR3 has 15 residues. From germline, CDR1 is SGHAT and CDR2 FQDESV (reference sequence). Here the CDR3 DNA reads TGTGCCAGCAGCCCACAGGGGCCGTTTGGAGGGACCCAGTACTTC. Its translation is CASSPQGPFGGTQYF. The whole variable domain, filled in from reference TRBV11-1 and TRBJ2-5, reads EAEVAQSPRYKITEKSQAVAFWCDPISGHATLYWYRQILGQGPELLVQFQDESVVDDSQLPKDRFSAERLKGVDSTLKIQPAELGDSAMYLCASSPQGPFGGTQYFGPGTRLLVL.

The chain is built from TRBV18 and TRBJ1-2, with D possibly being TRBD1 (6 bases). Deletions cut 3 bases from V and 1 base from J, with 12 bases between. Germline V gene lookup returns CDR1 KGHSH and CDR2 LQKENI. The CDR3 is made up of 15 amino acids. The CDR3, as DNA: TGTGCCAGCTCACCGCCGGACAGCCTTAACTATGGCTACACCTTC. Its translation: CASSPPDSLNYGYTF.

This clone was detected a few times. The rearrangement links TRBV5-1 to TRBJ2-2, with D perhaps matching TRBD2 (5 bases). V was clipped by 0 bases and J by 3 bases, with 9 bases between them. CDR1 is SGHRS and CDR2 is YFSETQ in the germline V gene. This CDR3 contains 15 residues. Here the CDR3 reads CASSLALRDTGELFF. Written as DNA, the CDR3 is TGCGCCAGCAGCTTGGCCTTGAGGGACACCGGGGAGCTGTTTTTT.

This clone came up once. V gene TRBV19 combines with J gene TRBJ1-2; no clear D gene. Germline V lookup: CDR1 LNHDA, CDR2 SQIVND (reference sequence). Trimming removed 4 bases from V and 5 bases from J, with 11 bases in between. The CDR3 runs to 13 residues. CDR3 bases: TGTGCCAGTAGTACCGGACTGAATTATGGCTACACCTTC. Translation: CASSTGLNYGYTF.

The chain recombines TRBV6-5 with TRBJ2-7; perhaps TRBD1 as D (6 bases). CDR1 is MNHEY, CDR2 SVGAGI, per germline. The CDR3 loop spans 15 amino acids. V gave up 5 bases and J gave up 2 bases, with 16 bases separating them. The CDR3 DNA reads TGTGCCAGCAGTCGCCCAAACGGGGACACCTACGAGCAGTACTTC. This encodes CASSRPNGDTYEQYF.

The V call is TRBV9, the J call TRBJ1-2; D unresolved. The CDR3 extends over 14 amino acids. Germline lookup yields CDR1 SGDLS and CDR2 YYNGEE. V lost 0 bases to trimming and J lost 7 bases, with 13 bases between them. CDR3 bases: TGTGCCAGCAGCGTAGCTCCAAGAGGCGTTGGCTACACCTTC. Encoded protein: CASSVAPRGVGYTF.

Comments on this clone: The sample contains more than one DNA sequence encoding this CDR3. This chain uses TRBV18 with TRBJ1-1; D is perhaps TRBD1 (6 bases). CDR1 and CDR2 from the germline V gene are KGHSH and LQKENI. Deletions cut 3 bases from V and 1 base from J, with 9 bases between. The CDR3 spans 14 residues. The CDR3 DNA reads TGTGCCAGCTCACCTTCGACAGGGAACACTGAAGCTTTCTTT. The encoded protein is CASSPSTGNTEAFF.

The rearrangement joins TRBV7-9 to TRBJ1-5; D may be TRBD1 (5 bases). The CDR3 covers 12 residues. Deletions cut 0 bases from V and 9 bases from J, with 6 bases between. Germline lookup yields CDR1 SEHNR and CDR2 FQNEAQ (reference sequence). In DNA form, the CDR3 reads TGTGCCAGCAGCTTAGCCGGGGGGCCCCAGCATTTT. Residues: CASSLAGGPQHF.

This chain links TRBV5-4 with TRBJ2-7; 8 bases fit TRBD1. CDR1 and CDR2 (germline): SGHNT, YYREEE (reference sequence). The CDR3 has 15 amino acids. The V and J ends lost 4 bases and 1 base, in that order; junction bases with no gene match: 7. The DNA for the CDR3 is TGTGCCAGCAGCCCGAACAGGGGGGAATCCTACGAGCAGTACTTC. Translating gives CASSPNRGESYEQYF.

The genes are TRBV6-1 and TRBJ2-6; a possible D gene is TRBD2 (5 bases). Germline assignment: CDR1 MNHNS and CDR2 SASEGT. The CDR3 totals 15 residues. V was clipped by 7 bases and J by 0 bases, with 10 bases between them. The CDR3 DNA reads as TGTGCCAGCAACCTCGAGGGCTCTGGGGCCAACGTCCTGACTTTC. Its protein is CASNLEGSGANVLTF.

This clone was recorded a few times. This rearrangement joins TRBV6-4 to TRBJ1-1, with D hard to call. CDR1 and CDR2 (germline): MRHNA, SNTAGT. The CDR3 is 14 amino acids. The V and J ends lost 0 bases and 6 bases respectively, with 11 bases between them. The CDR3 nucleotides read TGTGCCAGCAGTGACTCGATTGGAGGCGCTGAAGCTTTCTTT. Translated: CASSDSIGGAEAFF.

The V call is TRBV6-6, the J call TRBJ1-1; no firm D call. Trimming took 5 bases from V and 1 from J, leaving 8 bases between them. The CDR3 is made up of 13 amino acids. From germline, CDR1 is MNHNY and CDR2 SVGAGI (reference sequence). The CDR3 coding sequence is TGTGCCAGCAGTCCTACAGCGAACACTGAAGCTTTCTTT. It yields the protein CASSPTANTEAFF.

The chain is built from TRBV11-3 and TRBJ2-2; D gene unclear. Germline CDR1 is SGHNT and CDR2 is YENEEA. Trimming removed 0 bases at V and 5 bases at J, with 13 bases between. The CDR3 runs to 16 residues. The CDR3 here is CASSLDLAGLTGELFF. The CDR3 bases are TGTGCCAGCAGCTTAGATCTGGCAGGCCTAACCGGGGAGCTGTTTTTT.

The J gene is TRBJ2-3, the V gene TRBV2; 8 positions agree with TRBD2. CDR1 and CDR2 (germline): SNHLY, FYNNEI. The CDR3 covers 16 residues. Germline trimming cut 10 bases from V and 5 bases from J; bases unmatched to any gene: 17. DNA for the CDR3: TGTGCCATCTCACCCACCTGGGGAGCGGGGGAAGATACGCAGTATTTT. Residues: CAISPTWGAGEDTQYF.

The chain employs TRBV6-5 and TRBJ1-1; D unclear. Germline-derived CDR1 and CDR2 are MNHEY and SVGAGI. Trimming cost V 2 bases and J 0 bases, with 10 bases left between them. This CDR3 has 15 amino acids. The CDR3: CASSYAGSVNTEAFF. The DNA for the CDR3 is TGTGCCAGCAGTTACGCGGGCAGTGTGAACACTGAAGCTTTCTTT.

The chain joins TRBV27 to TRBJ2-7; 12 nucleotides agree with TRBD2. CDR1 and CDR2 from the germline V gene are MNHEY and SMNVEV (reference sequence). J was trimmed by 2 bases and V by 6 bases; bases with no gene match: 5. CDR3 length equals 15 residues. The CDR3 coding sequence is TGTGCCAGCAGCCTAACTAGCGGGGGGCCCTACGAGCAGTACTTC. Translating gives CASSLTSGGPYEQYF.

The table lists this clone with a count of one. This sequence joins TRBV11-1 and TRBJ1-1; D unresolved. Germline loops: CDR1 SGHAT, CDR2 FQDESV (reference sequence). Trimming removed 2 bases from V and 0 bases from J, with 10 bases in between. The CDR3 contains 15 residues. CDR3 sequence reads: CASSLNSYMNTEAFF. DNA of the CDR3: TGTGCCAGCAGCTTAAACAGCTACATGAACACTGAAGCTTTCTTT.

The chain joins TRBV7-6 to TRBJ1-2; no firm D call. This CDR3 comprises 12 residues. Germline V gene lookup returns CDR1 SGHVS and CDR2 FNYEAQ. The germline V and J ends were trimmed by 6 bases and 0 bases, with 5 bases remaining between them. CDR3 residues: CASSTPNYGYTF. CDR3 nucleotide sequence: TGTGCCAGCAGTACACCTAACTATGGCTACACCTTC. The full variable domain, rest sourced from reference TRBV7-6 and TRBJ1-2, is GAGVSQSPRYKVTKRGQDVALRCDPISGHVSLYWYRQALGQGPEFLTYFNYEAQQDKSGLPNDRFSAERPEGSISTLTIQRTEQRDSAMYRCASSTPNYGYTFGSGTRLTVV.

The rearrangement joins TRBV6-5 to TRBJ1-1, with no clear D. Trimming took off 8 bases at V and 6 bases at J, with 7 bases between the two ends. The length of the CDR3 is 10 residues. Germline V lookup: CDR1 MNHEY, CDR2 SVGAGI. As DNA, the CDR3 is TGTGCCAGCCAGAGGGCTGAAGCTTTCTTT. Amino acids: CASQRAEAFF.